Below, one T cell receptor (beta chain) is given with its context. Antigen: not known. Pregnant or lactating patients were excluded, as were those with uncontrolled infection or other autoimmune disease. Orbital computed tomography, thyroid ultrasound, serum thyroxine and TRAb, and clinical symptoms together informed the diagnoses. The entry originates in a study of T cells in Graves' hyperthyroidism and ophthalmopathy. Study findings and constraints: Most clonotypes expanded in the thyroid (above 0.001) were also present in blood. Using 13 V-J features, a model discriminated ophthalmopathy from stable hyperthyroidism.

The CDR3 runs to 17 residues. With 0 bases removed from V and 3 bases from J, the gap between germline ends came to 17 bases. CDR1 LGHDT and CDR2 YNNKEL come from the germline V gene (reference sequence). There were TCR beta CDR3 regions amplified from RNA transcripts. HTBI primers drove first-round RT-PCR of the TCR CDR3. Each CDR3 protein gets one entry after TCRdb re-called the multiplex PCR reads with MiXCR. Here the sample spans some 300,000 distinct CDR3 sequences, around 19% being singletons. The TCR comes from a middle-aged man with Graves' ophthalmopathy. This chain uses TRBV3-1 with TRBJ1-2, with D uncertain. Sequenced input: blood. The CDR3 DNA is TGTGCCAGCAGCCAAGATGCACACGGTCAAGGCGACTATGGCTACACCTTC. This codes for CASSQDAHGQGDYGYTF.